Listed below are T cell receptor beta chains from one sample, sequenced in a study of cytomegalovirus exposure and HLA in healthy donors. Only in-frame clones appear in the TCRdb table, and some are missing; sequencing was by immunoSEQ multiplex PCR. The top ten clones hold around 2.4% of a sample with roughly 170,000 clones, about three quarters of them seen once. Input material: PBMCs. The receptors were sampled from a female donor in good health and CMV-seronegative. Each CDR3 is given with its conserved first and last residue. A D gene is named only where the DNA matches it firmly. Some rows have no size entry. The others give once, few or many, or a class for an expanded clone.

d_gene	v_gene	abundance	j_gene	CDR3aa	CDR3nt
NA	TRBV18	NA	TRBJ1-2	CASSPGGQGYGYTF	TGTGCCAGCTCTCCAGGAGGTCAGGGGTATGGCTACACCTTC
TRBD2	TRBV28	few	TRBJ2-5	CASSRGDQETQYF	TGTGCCAGCAGTCGGGGGGACCAAGAGACCCAGTACTTC
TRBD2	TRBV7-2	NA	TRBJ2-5	CASSQGLAGGEETQYF	TGTGCCAGCAGCCAAGGACTAGCGGGAGGGGAAGAGACCCAGTACTTC
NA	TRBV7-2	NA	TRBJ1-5	CASSLTYELNQPQHF	TGTGCCAGCAGCTTGACTTACGAGCTCAATCAGCCCCAGCATTTT
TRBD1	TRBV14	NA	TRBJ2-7	CASSPPDRWDEQYF	TGTGCCAGCAGCCCACCGGACAGGTGGGACGAGCAGTACTTC
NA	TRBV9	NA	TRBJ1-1	CASSVEAQGLNTEAFF	TGTGCCAGCAGCGTAGAGGCCCAGGGGCTGAACACTGAAGCTTTCTTT
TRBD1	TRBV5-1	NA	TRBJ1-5	CASSLTGLGNQPQHF	TGCGCCAGCAGCCTGACAGGGTTAGGCAATCAGCCCCAGCATTTT
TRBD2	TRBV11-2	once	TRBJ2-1	CASSPRTSGSPQGSSQFF	TGTGCCAGCAGCCCCAGGACTAGCGGGTCCCCCCAAGGATCTTCGCAGTTCTTC
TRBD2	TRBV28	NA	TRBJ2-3	CASSLSSLGLATDTQYF	TGTGCCAGCAGTTTATCTTCATTGGGACTAGCGACAGATACGCAGTATTTT
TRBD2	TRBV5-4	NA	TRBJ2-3	CASSLLRWTSGNTDTQYF	TGTGCCAGCAGCTTACTCCGCTGGACTAGCGGGAACACAGATACGCAGTATTTT
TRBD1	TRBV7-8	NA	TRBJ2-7	CASSFPGTGDYEQYF	TGTGCCAGCAGTTTCCCCGGGACAGGGGACTACGAGCAGTACTTC
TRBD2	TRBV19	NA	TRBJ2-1	CASSMYLAGGADEQFF	TGTGCCAGTAGTATGTACCTAGCGGGAGGAGCCGATGAGCAGTTCTTC
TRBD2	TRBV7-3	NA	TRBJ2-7	CASSLNLAGDRDEQYF	TGTGCCAGCAGCTTAAACCTAGCGGGAGACAGGGACGAGCAGTACTTC
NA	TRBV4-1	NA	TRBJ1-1	CASSQDRRGTEAFF	TGCGCCAGCAGCCAAGACCGCAGGGGCACTGAAGCTTTCTTT
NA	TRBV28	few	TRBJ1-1	CASSLPPGQGGTEAFF	TGTGCCAGCAGTTTACCCCCTGGGCAGGGTGGCACTGAAGCTTTCTTT
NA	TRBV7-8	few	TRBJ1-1	CASSLATLDTEAFF	TGTGCCAGCAGCTTAGCTACTCTGGACACTGAAGCTTTCTTT
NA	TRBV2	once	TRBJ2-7	CASSDLISYEQYF	TGTGCCAGCAGTGACCTGATCTCCTACGAGCAGTACTTC
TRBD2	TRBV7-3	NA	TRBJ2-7	CASSPHGGGGRAYEQYF	TGTGCCAGCAGCCCCCACGGTGGCGGGGGGCGCGCCTACGAGCAGTACTTC
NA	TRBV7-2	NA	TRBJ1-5	CASSPAGGNQPQHF	TGTGCCAGCAGCCCGGCGGGGGGCAATCAGCCCCAGCATTTT
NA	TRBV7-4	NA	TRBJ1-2	CASSPREGLAYGYTF	TGTGCCAGCAGCCCCCGGGAGGGCCTAGCCTATGGCTACACCTTC
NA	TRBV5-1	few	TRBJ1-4	CASSAGGNEKLFF	TGCGCCAGCAGTGCAGGTGGGAATGAAAAACTGTTTTTT
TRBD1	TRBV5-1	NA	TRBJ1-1	CASSGQGRTEAFF	TGCGCCAGCAGCGGACAGGGCCGGACTGAAGCTTTCTTT
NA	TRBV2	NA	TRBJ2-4	CASSDSRLAKNIQYF	TGTGCCAGCAGTGATAGCAGATTAGCCAAAAACATTCAGTACTTC
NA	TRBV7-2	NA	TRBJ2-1	CASSTTSYNEQFF	TGTGCCAGCAGCACTACCTCCTACAATGAGCAGTTCTTC
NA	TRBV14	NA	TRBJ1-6	CASSQRVARNSPLHF	TGTGCCAGCAGCCAACGGGTTGCGCGAAATTCACCCCTCCACTTT
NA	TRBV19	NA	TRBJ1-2	CASRNPPGQFNYGYTF	TGTGCCAGTAGGAACCCCCCTGGACAGTTTAACTATGGCTACACCTTC
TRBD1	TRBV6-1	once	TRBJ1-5	CASSARTGGRSNQPQHF	TGTGCCAGCAGTGCCCGGACAGGGGGACGGAGCAATCAGCCCCAGCATTTT
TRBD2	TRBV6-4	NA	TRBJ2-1	CASSADPLAGGRNEQFF	TGTGCCAGCAGTGCGGACCCTCTAGCGGGGGGGCGGAATGAGCAGTTCTTC
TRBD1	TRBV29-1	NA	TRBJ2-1	CSVVQGANEQFF	TGCAGCGTTGTACAGGGGGCAAATGAGCAGTTCTTC
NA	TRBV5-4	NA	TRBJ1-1	CASSLDWGGSTEAFF	TGTGCCAGCAGCTTGGATTGGGGAGGAAGCACTGAAGCTTTCTTT
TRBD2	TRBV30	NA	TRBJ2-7	CAWSGARGVRYEQYF	TGTGCCTGGAGTGGGGCCCGGGGGGTCCGCTACGAGCAGTACTTC
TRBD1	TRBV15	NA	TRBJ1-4	CATSRTGGREKLFF	TGTGCCACCAGCAGGACAGGGGGCAGAGAAAAACTGTTTTTT
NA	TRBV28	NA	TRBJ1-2	CASSPDGSGGHGYTF	TGTGCCAGCAGCCCCGATGGTTCGGGCGGGCATGGCTACACCTTC
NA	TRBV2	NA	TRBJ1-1	CASSPIAEAFF	TGTGCCAGCAGCCCCATAGCTGAAGCTTTCTTT
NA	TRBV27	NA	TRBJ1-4	CASSLREGEKLFF	TGTGCCAGCAGTTTAAGGGAGGGGGAAAAACTGTTTTTT
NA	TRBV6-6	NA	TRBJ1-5	CASSREEGSNQPQHF	TGTGCCAGCAGCCGTGAGGAGGGTAGCAATCAGCCCCAGCATTTT
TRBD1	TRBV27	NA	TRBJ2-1	CASADNRGRYNEQFF	TGTGCCAGCGCCGACAACAGGGGACGCTACAATGAGCAGTTCTTC
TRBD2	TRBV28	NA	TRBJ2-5	CASSLALAGDQETQYF	TGTGCCAGCAGTTTGGCACTAGCGGGAGACCAAGAGACCCAGTACTTC
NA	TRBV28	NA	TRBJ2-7	CASSSRGPYEQYF	TGTGCCAGCAGTTCCCGCGGCCCCTACGAGCAGTACTTC
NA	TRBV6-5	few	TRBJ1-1	CASSYRQGLGAEAFF	TGTGCCAGCAGTTACCGTCAGGGACTTGGGGCTGAAGCTTTCTTT
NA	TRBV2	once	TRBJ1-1	CAGGRVFLSEAFF	TGTGCCGGGGGGAGGGTCTTCCTTTCTGAAGCTTTCTTT
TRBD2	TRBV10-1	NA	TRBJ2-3	CASSDLAGSTDTQYF	TGCGCCAGCAGTGATTTAGCGGGGTCCACAGATACGCAGTATTTT
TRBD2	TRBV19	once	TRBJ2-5	CASSMGLAGAQGETQYF	TGTGCCAGTAGTATGGGACTAGCGGGGGCGCAGGGGGAGACCCAGTACTTC
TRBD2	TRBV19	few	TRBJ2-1	CASSILASGHSEQFF	TGTGCCAGTAGTATATTGGCTAGCGGACACAGTGAGCAGTTCTTC
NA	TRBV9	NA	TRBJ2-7	CASSVTGTASYEQYF	TGTGCCAGCAGCGTAACAGGGACGGCTTCCTACGAGCAGTACTTC
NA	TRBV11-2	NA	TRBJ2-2	CASSRKAGGSFGGELFF	TGTGCCAGCAGCAGAAAGGCCGGGGGATCCTTTGGCGGGGAGCTGTTTTTT
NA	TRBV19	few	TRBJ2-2	CASSNDGGPGFLFF	TGTGCCAGTTCGAACGATGGAGGGCCCGGGTTCCTGTTTTTT
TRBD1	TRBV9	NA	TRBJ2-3	CASSVEGALYTDTQYF	TGTGCCAGCAGCGTAGAGGGGGCCCTATACACGGATACGCAGTATTTT
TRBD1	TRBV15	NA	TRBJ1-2	CATSRLAGTANGYTF	TGTGCCACCAGCAGACTAGCTGGGACAGCGAATGGCTACACCTTC
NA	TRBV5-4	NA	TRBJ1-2	CASSSALARANGYTF	TGTGCCAGCAGCTCGGCTTTGGCCAGGGCGAATGGCTACACCTTC
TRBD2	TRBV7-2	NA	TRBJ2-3	CASSPRTSGGRRTDTQYF	TGTGCCAGCAGCCCCCGGACTAGCGGGGGCAGGAGGACAGATACGCAGTATTTT
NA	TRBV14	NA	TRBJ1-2	CASSSRQAGYGYTF	TGTGCCAGCAGCAGTAGACAGGCTGGCTATGGCTACACCTTC
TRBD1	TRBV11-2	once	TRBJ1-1	CASSLGQGAEAFF	TGTGCCAGCAGCCTTGGACAGGGCGCTGAAGCTTTCTTT
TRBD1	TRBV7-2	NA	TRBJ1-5	CASSLGQGVNQPQHF	TGTGCCAGCAGCTTAGGACAGGGCGTCAATCAGCCCCAGCATTTT
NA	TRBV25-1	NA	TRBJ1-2	CASSEGGPNYGYTF	TGTGCCAGCAGTGAAGGAGGGCCCAACTATGGCTACACCTTC
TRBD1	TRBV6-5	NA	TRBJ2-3	CASGTGWKDTQYF	TGTGCCAGCGGGACAGGGTGGAAAGATACGCAGTATTTT
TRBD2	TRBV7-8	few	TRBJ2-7	CASSLAGGIYEQYF	TGTGCCAGCAGCTTAGCCGGGGGGATATACGAGCAGTACTTC
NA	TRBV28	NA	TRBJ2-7	CASTAGAVSSYEQYF	TGTGCCAGCACCGCGGGGGCGGTAAGCTCCTACGAGCAGTACTTC
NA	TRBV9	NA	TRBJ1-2	CASSVDPGDGYTF	TGTGCCAGCAGCGTGGATCCAGGGGATGGCTACACCTTC
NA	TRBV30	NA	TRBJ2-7	CAWSVLGSWEQYF	TGTGCCTGGAGTGTACTGGGCTCTTGGGAGCAGTACTTC